These 14 T cell receptor beta chains were all obtained from the same sample, sequenced in a study of blood T cell repertoires in COVID-19 (dated by TCRdb to 2020 to 2021). Libraries came from the immunoSEQ multiplex PCR assay. As stored in TCRdb, this immuneACCESS dataset retains in-frame rearrangements with V and J assigned. A fraction of the clones does not appear; measured against another copy, unresolved V genes explain less than half of the discrepancy, and the remainder lacks a known reason. The table for this sample lists over 250,000 clones; about 91% of them were counted only once. Jointly, the top ten make up around 13% of the sample. Source material: peripheral blood. Receptors were obtained from an older woman with acute or convalescent COVID-19.

The chain links TRBV2 to TRBJ1-4, with TRBD1 matching over 8 bases. V was clipped by 11 bases and J by 1 base; unmatched bases: 12. CDR3 size: 16 residues. Germline CDR1 reads SNHLY; CDR2 reads FYNNEI. The CDR3 sequence is CAGLQGGRLTNEKLFF. For the CDR3, the DNA is TGTGCCGGATTACAGGGGGGTCGGCTAACTAATGAAAAACTGTTTTTT.

Only one count was recorded for this clone. This rearrangement joins TRBV19 to TRBJ2-1; tentatively, D is TRBD2 (6 bases). The CDR3 loop spans 15 amino acids. Trimming removed 6 bases from V and 0 bases from J, with 12 bases in between. Germline-derived CDR1 and CDR2 are LNHDA and SQIVND (reference sequence). The CDR3 loop reads CASRGTRSSYNEQFF. The CDR3 region has the DNA TGTGCCAGTAGAGGGACTCGATCCTCCTACAATGAGCAGTTCTTC.

The genes are TRBV11-2 and TRBJ2-1, with D maybe TRBD2 (5 bases). The V end lost 0 bases, the J end lost 4 bases, and 13 bases lay between the germline ends. The CDR3 is 16 amino acids. CDR1 is SGHAT, CDR2 FQNNGV, per germline. CDR3 sequence reads: CASSLDGGRKYNEQFF. CDR3 in DNA: TGTGCCAGCAGCTTAGATGGTGGGAGAAAGTACAATGAGCAGTTCTTC.

This clone came up a few times. The V and J genes are TRBV6-1 and TRBJ1-2; 7 bases agree with TRBD1. The V gene end was trimmed by 1 base and the J gene end by 6 bases; junction bases not matched to a gene: 5. The CDR3 sequence is 14 residues long. Germline lookup yields CDR1 MNHNS and CDR2 SASEGT. The CDR3 here is CASSEGQGWDGYTF. In DNA, the CDR3 is TGTGCCAGCAGTGAAGGACAGGGATGGGATGGCTACACCTTC.

The genes are TRBV11-1 and TRBJ2-2, with 8 bases lining up with TRBD2. Germline assignment: CDR1 SGHAT and CDR2 FQDESV (reference sequence). With 8 bases clipped from V and 7 bases from J, the junction kept 15 bases outside the gene matches. This CDR3 contains 16 residues. CDR3 loop: CASASGGTSFIGELFF. In DNA form, the CDR3 reads TGTGCCAGCGCGTCCGGCGGGACTAGTTTTATCGGGGAGCTGTTTTTT.

This clone was found once. This sequence joins TRBV6-6 and TRBJ1-1, with 10 bases that match TRBD1. The CDR3 has 15 amino acids. Trimming took 5 bases from V and 6 from J; bases not matched to a gene: 9. Germline CDR1 MNHNY, CDR2 SVGAGI (reference sequence). The CDR3, as DNA: TGTGCCAGCAGTGACAGGGGGCGGGGTCCCCCTGAAGCTTTCTTT. Translated, it gives CASSDRGRGPPEAFF.

The rearrangement joins TRBV18 to TRBJ2-1; TRBD2 agrees at 13 bases. CDR3 length equals 15 residues. The J segment lost 8 bases and the V segment lost 4 bases, leaving 5 bases of the junction unmatched. CDR1 is KGHSH and CDR2 is LQKENI in the germline V gene. This CDR3 is CASSRTSGSFDEQFF. The DNA of the CDR3 is TGTGCCAGCTCACGGACTAGCGGGAGTTTCGATGAGCAGTTCTTC.

The genes are TRBV15 and TRBJ2-7; TRBD1 agrees at 9 bases. CDR1 is LNHNV and CDR2 is YYDKDF in the germline V gene (reference sequence). There are 13 residues in the CDR3. J was trimmed by 3 bases and V by 9 bases; bases with no gene match: 6. Here the CDR3 reads CATSTGGRYEQYF. DNA of the CDR3: TGTGCCACTTCGACAGGGGGTCGCTACGAGCAGTACTTC. The full variable domain, rest sourced from reference TRBV15 and TRBJ2-7, is DAMVIQNPRYQVTQFGKPVTLSCSQTLNHNVMYWYQQKSSQAPKLLFHYYDKDFNNEADTPDNFQSRRPNTSFCFLDIRSPGLGDTAMYLCATSTGGRYEQYFGPGTRLTVT.

The chain has TRBV2 and TRBJ2-7; the match to TRBD1 covers 7 bases. Germline CDR1 is SNHLY and CDR2 is FYNNEI. The V segment lost 4 bases and the J segment 3 bases; nucleotides outside the gene matches: 3. The CDR3 spans 13 residues. The CDR3 sequence: CASSADRRYEQYF. The CDR3 bases are TGTGCCAGCAGTGCGGACAGGCGCTACGAGCAGTACTTC.

A single count supports this clone. The CDR3 nucleotides are TGTGCCAGCAGTTCCTCGGGACTAGCCTTGTTGACAGATACGCAGTATTTT. This sequence encodes CASSSSGLALLTDTQYF. The chain links TRBV28 to TRBJ2-3; 9 bases fit TRBD2. Per the germline V gene, CDR1 is MDHEN and CDR2 is SYDVKM. V lost 4 bases and J lost 3; bases outside the gene matches: 11. The CDR3 covers 17 residues.

This clone was found once. CDR3 sequence (DNA): TGTGCCAGCAGCTTAGCTTCTGGCGCGGGAGGATATTTT. It is translated as CASSLASGAGGYF. This chain links TRBV7-2 with TRBJ2-3; the match to TRBD2 covers 8 bases. The CDR3 contains 13 residues. Trimming removed 0 bases from V and 15 bases from J; junction bases left unmatched: 8. Germline V CDR1 and CDR2: SGHTA, FQGNSA.

The chain couples TRBV25-1 to TRBJ2-1, with 8 bases matching TRBD1. This CDR3 has 16 residues. The trim removed 3 bases at V and 6 bases at J, leaving 10 bases unmatched. Germline V lookup: CDR1 MGHDK, CDR2 SYGVNS. The DNA of the CDR3 is TGTGCCAGCAGTGATGCCCTCGGACAGGGCGGCAATGAGCAGTTCTTC. This sequence encodes CASSDALGQGGNEQFF. The complete variable domain, with remaining parts taken from reference TRBV25-1 and TRBJ2-1, reads EADIYQTPRYLVIGTGKKITLECSQTMGHDKMYWYQQDPGMELHLIHYSYGVNSTEKGDLSSESTVSRIRTEHFPLTLESARPSHTSQYLCASSDALGQGGNEQFFGPGTRLTVL.

The CDR3 region has the DNA TGTGCCAGTATTCCACAGGGGGCCCCCACGGAAGCTTTCTTT. Protein product: CASIPQGAPTEAFF. This chain joins TRBV19 and TRBJ1-1; TRBD1 matches at 9 bases. The J segment lost 8 bases and the V segment lost 7 bases, leaving 11 bases of the junction unmatched. Germline CDR1 and CDR2: LNHDA and SQIVND (reference sequence). This CDR3 region has 14 residues.

The chain is built from TRBV19 and TRBJ1-5; 7 bases line up with TRBD1. The CDR3 covers 13 residues. Germline CDR1 and CDR2: LNHDA and SQIVND (reference sequence). Trimming cost V 5 bases and J 2 bases; bases outside gene matches: 0. Here the CDR3 DNA reads TGTGCCAGTAGTGGGACAGGCAATCAGCCCCAGCATTTT. Translation: CASSGTGNQPQHF. Looking up the rest from reference TRBV19 and TRBJ1-5 gives the full variable domain: DGGITQSPKYLFRKEGQNVTLSCEQNLNHDAMYWYRQDPGQGLRLIYYSQIVNDFQKGDIAEGYSVSREKKESFPLTVTSAQKNPTAFYLCASSGTGNQPQHFGDGTRLSIL.